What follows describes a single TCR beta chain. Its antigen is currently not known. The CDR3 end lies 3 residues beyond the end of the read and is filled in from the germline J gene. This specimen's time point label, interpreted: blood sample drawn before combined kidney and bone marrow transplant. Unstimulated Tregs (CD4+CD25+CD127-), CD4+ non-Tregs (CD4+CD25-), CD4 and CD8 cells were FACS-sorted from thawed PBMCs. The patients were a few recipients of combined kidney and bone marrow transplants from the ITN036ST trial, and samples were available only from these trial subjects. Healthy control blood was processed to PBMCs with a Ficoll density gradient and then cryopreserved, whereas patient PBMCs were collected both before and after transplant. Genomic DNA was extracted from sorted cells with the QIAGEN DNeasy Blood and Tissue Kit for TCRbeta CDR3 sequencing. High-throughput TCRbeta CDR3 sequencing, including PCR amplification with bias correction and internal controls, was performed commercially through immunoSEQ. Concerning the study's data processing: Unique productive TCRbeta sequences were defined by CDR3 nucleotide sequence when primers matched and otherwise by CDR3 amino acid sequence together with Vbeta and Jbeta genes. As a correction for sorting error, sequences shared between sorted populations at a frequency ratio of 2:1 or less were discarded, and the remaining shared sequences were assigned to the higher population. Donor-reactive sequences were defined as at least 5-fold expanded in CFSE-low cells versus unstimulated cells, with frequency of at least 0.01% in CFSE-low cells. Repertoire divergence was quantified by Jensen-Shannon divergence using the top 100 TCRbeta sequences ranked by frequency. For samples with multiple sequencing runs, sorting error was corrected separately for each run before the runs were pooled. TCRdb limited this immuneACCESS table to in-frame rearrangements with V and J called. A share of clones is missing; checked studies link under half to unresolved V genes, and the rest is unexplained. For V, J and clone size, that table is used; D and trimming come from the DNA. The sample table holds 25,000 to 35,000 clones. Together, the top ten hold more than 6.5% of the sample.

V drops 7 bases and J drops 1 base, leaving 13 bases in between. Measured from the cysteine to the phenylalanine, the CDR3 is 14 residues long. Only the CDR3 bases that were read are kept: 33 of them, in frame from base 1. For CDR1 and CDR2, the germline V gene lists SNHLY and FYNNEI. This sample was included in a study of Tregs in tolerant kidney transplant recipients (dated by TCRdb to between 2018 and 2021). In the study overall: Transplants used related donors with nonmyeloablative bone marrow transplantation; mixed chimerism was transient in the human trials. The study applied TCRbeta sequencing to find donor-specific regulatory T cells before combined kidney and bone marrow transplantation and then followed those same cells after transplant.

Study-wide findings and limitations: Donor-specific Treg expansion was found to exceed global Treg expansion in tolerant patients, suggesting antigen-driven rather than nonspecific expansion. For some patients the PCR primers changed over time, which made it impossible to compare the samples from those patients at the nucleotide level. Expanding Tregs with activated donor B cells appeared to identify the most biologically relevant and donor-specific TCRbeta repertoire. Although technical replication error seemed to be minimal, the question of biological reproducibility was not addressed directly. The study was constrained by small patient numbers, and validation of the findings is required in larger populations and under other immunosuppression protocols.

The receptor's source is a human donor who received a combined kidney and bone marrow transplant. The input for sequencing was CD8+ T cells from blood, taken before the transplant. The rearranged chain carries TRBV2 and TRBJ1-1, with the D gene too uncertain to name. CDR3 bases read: TGTGCCAGCATCGATGAGCTCGGGAACACTGAA. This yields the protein CASIDELGNTE. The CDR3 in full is CASIDELGNTEAFF.